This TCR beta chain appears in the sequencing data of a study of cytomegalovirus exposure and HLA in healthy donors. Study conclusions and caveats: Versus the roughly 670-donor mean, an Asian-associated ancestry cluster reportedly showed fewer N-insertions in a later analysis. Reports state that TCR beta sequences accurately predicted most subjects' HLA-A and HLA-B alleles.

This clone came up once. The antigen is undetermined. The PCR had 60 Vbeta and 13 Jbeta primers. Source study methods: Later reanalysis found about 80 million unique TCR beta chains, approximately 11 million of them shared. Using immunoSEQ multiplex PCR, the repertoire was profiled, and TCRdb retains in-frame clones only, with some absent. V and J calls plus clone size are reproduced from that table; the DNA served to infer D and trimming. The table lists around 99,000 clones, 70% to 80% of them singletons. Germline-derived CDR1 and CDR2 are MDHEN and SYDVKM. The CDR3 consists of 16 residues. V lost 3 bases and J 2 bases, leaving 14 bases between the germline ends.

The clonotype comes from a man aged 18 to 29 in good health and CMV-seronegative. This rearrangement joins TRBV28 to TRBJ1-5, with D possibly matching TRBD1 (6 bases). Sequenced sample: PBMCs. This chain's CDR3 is CASSFLLQGGNQPQHF. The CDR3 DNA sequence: TGTGCCAGCAGTTTTCTGCTACAGGGTGGCAATCAGCCCCAGCATTTT.